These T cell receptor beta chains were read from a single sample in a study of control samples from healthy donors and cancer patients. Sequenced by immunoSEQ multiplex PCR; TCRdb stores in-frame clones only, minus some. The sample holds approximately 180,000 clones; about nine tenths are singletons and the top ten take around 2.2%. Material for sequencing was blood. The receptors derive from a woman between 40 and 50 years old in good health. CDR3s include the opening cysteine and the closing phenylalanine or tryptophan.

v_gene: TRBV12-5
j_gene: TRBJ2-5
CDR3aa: CASGFLGQGETQYF

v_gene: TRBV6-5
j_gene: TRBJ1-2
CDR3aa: CASTGYYGYTF

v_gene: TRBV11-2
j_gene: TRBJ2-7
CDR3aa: CASSLTRGSSYEQYF

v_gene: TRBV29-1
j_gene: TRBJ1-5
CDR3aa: CSVEFDRNQPQHF

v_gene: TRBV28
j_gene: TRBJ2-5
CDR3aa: CASSSRDREPETQYF

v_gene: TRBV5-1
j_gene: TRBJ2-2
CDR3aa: CASSGGTNTGELFF

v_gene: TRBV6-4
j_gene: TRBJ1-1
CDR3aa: CASRQGGEAFF

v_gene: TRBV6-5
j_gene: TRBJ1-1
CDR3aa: CASSPGLITEAFF

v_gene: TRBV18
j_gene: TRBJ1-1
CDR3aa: CASSQVVSDATEAFF

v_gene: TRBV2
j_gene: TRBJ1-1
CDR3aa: CASNALWGDTEAFF

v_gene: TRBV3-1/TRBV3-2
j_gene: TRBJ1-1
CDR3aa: CASSPSVGGEAFF

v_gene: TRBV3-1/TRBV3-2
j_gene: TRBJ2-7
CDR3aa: CASSQGTHLYEQYF

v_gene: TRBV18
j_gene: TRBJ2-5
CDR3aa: CASSPPPGTGKETQYF

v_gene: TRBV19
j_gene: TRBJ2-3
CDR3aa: CASSGTTHTDTQYF

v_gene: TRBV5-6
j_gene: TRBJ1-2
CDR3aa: CASSLSFRSGLSGYTF

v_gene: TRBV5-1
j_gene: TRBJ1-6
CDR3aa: CASSRDDRSSYNSPLHF

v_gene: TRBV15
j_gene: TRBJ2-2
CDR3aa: CATSITGTGGFSGELFF

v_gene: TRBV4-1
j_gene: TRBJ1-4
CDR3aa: CASSLQEVGEKLFF

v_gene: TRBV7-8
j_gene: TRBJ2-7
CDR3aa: CASSLAGGREQYF

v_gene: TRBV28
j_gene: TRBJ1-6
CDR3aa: CASSPSTGDNNSPLHF

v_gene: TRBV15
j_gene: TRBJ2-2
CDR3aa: CATSPDRQVRSGELFF

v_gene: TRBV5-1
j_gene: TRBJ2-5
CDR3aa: CASSIQETQYF

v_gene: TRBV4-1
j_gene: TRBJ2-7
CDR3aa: CASSDEYEQYF

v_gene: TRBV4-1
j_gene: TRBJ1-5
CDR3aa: CASSQDLRAGGSNQPQHF

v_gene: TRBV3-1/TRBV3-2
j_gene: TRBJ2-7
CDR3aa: CASSPRPNEQYF

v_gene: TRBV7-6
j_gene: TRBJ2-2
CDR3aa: CASSPRRGRGELFF

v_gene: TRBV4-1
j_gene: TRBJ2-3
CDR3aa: CASSQDLVSGFTDTQYF

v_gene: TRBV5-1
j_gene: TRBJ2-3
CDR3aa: CASSPSTSGGSTDTQYF

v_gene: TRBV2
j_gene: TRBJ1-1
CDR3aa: CARTGTGMKGGEAFF

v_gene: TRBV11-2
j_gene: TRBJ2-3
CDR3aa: CASSFGGGTPYTDTQYF

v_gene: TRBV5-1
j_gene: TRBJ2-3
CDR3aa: CASSSERDSHFGTQYF

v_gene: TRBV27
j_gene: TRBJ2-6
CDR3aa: CASSTPSSGANVLTF

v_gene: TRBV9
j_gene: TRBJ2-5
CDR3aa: CASSVVAGETQYF

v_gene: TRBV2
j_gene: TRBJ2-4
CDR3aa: CASSEALEGTKNIQYF

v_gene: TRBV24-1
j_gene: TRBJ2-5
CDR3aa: CATSDAGAQETQYF

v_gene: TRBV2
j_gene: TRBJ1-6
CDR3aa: CASSEWGSSYNSPLHF

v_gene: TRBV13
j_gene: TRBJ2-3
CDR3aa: CASSFELTSGGTDTQYF

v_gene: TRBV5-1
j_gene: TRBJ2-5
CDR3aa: CASSLQTAQETQYF

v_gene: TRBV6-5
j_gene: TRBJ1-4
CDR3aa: CASSAGGLANEKLFF

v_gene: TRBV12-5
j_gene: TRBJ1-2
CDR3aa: CASGSSTGAIPGKGYTF

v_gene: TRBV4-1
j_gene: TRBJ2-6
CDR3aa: CASSLQGGALSGANVLTF

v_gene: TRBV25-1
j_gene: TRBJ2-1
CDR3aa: CASSDTTRGSSYNEQFF

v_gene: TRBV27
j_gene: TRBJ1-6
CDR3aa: CASSQGVNSPLHF

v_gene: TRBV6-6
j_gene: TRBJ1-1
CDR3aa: CASRAGTGRAFF

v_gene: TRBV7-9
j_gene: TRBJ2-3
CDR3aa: CASSSDTTLTDTQYF

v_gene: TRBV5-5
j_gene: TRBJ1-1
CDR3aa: CASSLDADYTEAFF

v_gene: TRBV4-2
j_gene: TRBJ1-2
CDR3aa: CASSQGLEGNYGYTF

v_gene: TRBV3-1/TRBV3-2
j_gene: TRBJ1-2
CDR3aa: CASSLGGGPNGYTF

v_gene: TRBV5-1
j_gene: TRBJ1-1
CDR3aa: CASSLGAGNTEAFF

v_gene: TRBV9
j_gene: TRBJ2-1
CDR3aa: CASSVEWDTDNEQFF

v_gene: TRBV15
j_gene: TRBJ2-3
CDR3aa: CATSRRRGTDTQYF

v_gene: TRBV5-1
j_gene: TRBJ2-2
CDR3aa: CASSLASNTGELFF

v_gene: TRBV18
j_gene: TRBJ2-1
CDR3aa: CASSPETKNLAEGDEQFF

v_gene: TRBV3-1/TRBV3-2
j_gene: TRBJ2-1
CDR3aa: CASSRARVSDNEQFF

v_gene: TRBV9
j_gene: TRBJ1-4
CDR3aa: CASSVEGAVNEKLFF

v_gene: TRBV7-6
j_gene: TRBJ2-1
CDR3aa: CASSLGRGREQFF

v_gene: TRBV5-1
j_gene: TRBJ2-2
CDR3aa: CASSLGPGGSGELFF

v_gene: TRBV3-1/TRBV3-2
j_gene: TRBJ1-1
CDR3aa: CASSYPQGGHTEAFF